This entry features one T cell receptor (beta chain) sequence. The antigen remains undetermined. HIV-negative, healthy adults without recent acute infections or vaccinations were the donors. The CDR3 loop spans 13 amino acids. The germline CDR1 and CDR2 sequences are KGHSH and LQKENI. The V and J ends lost 4 bases and 2 bases respectively, with 9 bases between them. The sample belongs to a study of shared clonotypes between healthy human individuals. Across the whole study: Used for every donor were three CD4 naive, three CD4 memory, two CD8 naive and one CD8 memory plate. Notes on the study in general: Tissue TCR repertoires likely differ from these blood-only repertoires. An expected dependence of interdonor clonotype sharing on sequencing depth was noted.

The method was immunoSEQ multiplex PCR; TCRdb's version includes in-frame clones alone and lacks a portion of them. The repertoire holds under 1,100,000 clones, with under 80% as singletons. The chain has TRBV18 and TRBJ2-7, with D perhaps matching TRBD2 (6 bases). Sequenced: memory CD4+ T cells sorted from blood. The sample's subset: CD45RA-negative fraction. This clonotype originated in a man younger than 35 in good health. The CDR3 bases are TGTGCCAGCTCACGGGCTAGCGCCTACGAGCAGTACTTC. Amino acid sequence: CASSRASAYEQYF.